This TCR beta chain was observed in a study of blood T cell repertoires in COVID-19. Background on the study: The United States, Italy and Spain provided the acute and convalescent COVID-19 samples.

Researchers sorted participants into cohorts using their self-reported clinical history. Clones were sequenced by immunoSEQ multiplex PCR, and TCRdb holds only the in-frame ones, with some missing. The sample carries about 150,000 clones, over 70% recorded once. The sample holds one count of this clone. Trimming removed 5 bases from V and 8 bases from J, with 15 bases in between. The CDR3 is 13 residues long. Germline loops: CDR1 SEHNR, CDR2 FQNEAQ (reference sequence). The sequencing sample was made of PBMCs or T cells enriched from blood (not recorded which). This chain uses TRBV7-9 with TRBJ1-1; tentatively, D is TRBD1 (6 bases). The receptor was isolated from a man aged 65 to 85 who had been exposed to COVID-19. The CDR3 DNA follows: TGTGCCAGCAGCCTCAAGCTCACAGGGGAAGCTTTCTTT. Translating it yields CASSLKLTGEAFF. The variable domain in full, completed from reference TRBV7-9 and TRBJ1-1, reads DTGVSQNPRHKITKRGQNVTFRCDPISEHNRLYWYRQTLGQGPEFLTYFQNEAQLEKSRLLSDRFSAERPKGSFSTLEIQRTEQGDSAMYLCASSLKLTGEAFFGQGTRLTVV.